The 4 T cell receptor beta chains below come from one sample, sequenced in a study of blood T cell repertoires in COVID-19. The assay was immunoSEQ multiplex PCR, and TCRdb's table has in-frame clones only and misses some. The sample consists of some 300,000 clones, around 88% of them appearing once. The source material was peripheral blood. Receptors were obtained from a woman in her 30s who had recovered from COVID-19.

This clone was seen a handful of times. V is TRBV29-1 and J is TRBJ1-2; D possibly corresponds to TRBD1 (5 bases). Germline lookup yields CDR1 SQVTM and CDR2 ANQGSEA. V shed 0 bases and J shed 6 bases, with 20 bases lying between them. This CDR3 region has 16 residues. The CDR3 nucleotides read TGCAGCGTTGAAGATCTGGCGACAGAGGCTAGAGATGGCTACACCTTC. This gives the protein CSVEDLATEARDGYTF.

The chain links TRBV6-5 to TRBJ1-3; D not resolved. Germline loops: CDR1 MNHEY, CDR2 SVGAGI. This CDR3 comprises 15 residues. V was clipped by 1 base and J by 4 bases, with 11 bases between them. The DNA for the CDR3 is TGTGCCAGCAGTTACTGGACGGGGATGGGAAACACCATATATTTT. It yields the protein CASSYWTGMGNTIYF.

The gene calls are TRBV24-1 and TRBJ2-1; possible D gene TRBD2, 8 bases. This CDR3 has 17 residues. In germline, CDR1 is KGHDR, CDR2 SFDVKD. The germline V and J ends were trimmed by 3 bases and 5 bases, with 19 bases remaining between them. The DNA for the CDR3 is TGTGCCACCAGTGATAGGGGGCTGCGGGGGGCCGACAATGAGCAGTTCTTC. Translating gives CATSDRGLRGADNEQFF.

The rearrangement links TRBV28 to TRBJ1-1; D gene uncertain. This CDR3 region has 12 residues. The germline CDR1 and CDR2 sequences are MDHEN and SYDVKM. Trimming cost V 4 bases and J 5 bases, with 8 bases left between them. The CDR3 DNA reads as TGTGCCAGCAGTTCTGGACTTACTGAAGCTTTCTTT. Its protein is CASSSGLTEAFF.